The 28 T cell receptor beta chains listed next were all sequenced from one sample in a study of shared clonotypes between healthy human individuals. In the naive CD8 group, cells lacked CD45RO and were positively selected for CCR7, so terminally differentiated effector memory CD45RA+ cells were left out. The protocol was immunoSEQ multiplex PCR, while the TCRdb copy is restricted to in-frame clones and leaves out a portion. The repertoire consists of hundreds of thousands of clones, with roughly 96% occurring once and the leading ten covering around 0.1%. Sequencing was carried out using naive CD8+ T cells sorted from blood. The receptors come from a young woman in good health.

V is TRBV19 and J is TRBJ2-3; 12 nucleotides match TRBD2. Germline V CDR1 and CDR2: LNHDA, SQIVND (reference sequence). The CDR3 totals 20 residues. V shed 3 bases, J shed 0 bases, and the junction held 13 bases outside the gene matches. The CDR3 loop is CASSIGRLAGDPSSTDTQYF. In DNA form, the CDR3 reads TGTGCCAGTAGTATTGGCCGACTAGCGGGAGACCCCTCAAGCACAGATACGCAGTATTTT.

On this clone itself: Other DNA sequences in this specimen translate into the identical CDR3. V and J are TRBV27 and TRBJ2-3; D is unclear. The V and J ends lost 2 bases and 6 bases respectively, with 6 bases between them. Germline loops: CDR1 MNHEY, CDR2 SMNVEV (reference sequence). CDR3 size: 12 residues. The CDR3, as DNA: TGTGCCAGCAGTTTAATAGGGGATACGCAGTATTTT. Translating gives CASSLIGDTQYF.

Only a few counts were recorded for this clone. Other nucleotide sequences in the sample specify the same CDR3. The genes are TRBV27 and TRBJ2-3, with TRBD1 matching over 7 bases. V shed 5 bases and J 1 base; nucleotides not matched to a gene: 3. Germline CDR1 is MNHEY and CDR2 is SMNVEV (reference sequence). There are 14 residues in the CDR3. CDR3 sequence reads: CASSRTGRTDTQYF. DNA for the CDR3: TGTGCCAGCAGTCGGACAGGCCGCACAGATACGCAGTATTTT.

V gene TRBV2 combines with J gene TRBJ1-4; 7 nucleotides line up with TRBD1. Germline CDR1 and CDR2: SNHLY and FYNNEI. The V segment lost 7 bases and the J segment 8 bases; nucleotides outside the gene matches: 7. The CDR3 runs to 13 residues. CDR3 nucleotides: TGTGCCAGCATGAGACAGGGCTGGGAAAAACTGTTTTTT. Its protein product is CASMRQGWEKLFF.

CDR3 amino acids: CASSQSWGDTEAFF. The CDR3 region has the DNA TGTGCCAGCAGCCAGAGTTGGGGAGACACTGAAGCTTTCTTT. The rearrangement uses TRBV9 and TRBJ1-1; the D is unclear. V dropped 4 bases and J dropped 3 bases, with 13 bases sitting between them. CDR3 length: 14 amino acids. From germline, CDR1 is SGDLS and CDR2 YYNGEE.

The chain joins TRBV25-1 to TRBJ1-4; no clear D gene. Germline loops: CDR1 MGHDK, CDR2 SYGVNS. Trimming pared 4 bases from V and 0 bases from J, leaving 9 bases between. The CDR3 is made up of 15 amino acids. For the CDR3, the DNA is TGTGCCAGCAGTGCCCCGGGTGCAACTAATGAAAAACTGTTTTTT. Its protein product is CASSAPGATNEKLFF.

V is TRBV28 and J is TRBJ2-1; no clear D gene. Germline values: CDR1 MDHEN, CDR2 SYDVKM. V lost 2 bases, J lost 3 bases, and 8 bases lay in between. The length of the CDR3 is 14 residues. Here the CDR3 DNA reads TGTGCCAGCAGTTTAGAAGTTGGCTACAATGAGCAGTTCTTC. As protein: CASSLEVGYNEQFF.

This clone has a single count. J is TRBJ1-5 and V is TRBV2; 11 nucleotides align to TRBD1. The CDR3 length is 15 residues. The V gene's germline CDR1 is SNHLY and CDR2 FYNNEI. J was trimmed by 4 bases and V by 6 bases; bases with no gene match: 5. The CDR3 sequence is CASRDGQGANQPQHF. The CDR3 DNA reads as TGTGCCAGCAGGGACGGACAGGGGGCGAATCAGCCCCAGCATTTT.

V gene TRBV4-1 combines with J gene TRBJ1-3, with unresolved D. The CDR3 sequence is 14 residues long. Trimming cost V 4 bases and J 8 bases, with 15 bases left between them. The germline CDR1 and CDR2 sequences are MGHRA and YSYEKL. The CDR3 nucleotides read TGCGCCAGCAGCCTCAGTTTGAAGGGAGACACCATATATTTT. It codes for CASSLSLKGDTIYF.

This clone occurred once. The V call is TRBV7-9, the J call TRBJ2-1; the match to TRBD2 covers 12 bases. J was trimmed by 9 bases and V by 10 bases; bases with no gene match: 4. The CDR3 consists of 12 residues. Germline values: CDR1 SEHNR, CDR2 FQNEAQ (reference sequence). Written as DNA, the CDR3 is TGTGCCAACCTGGGACTAGCGGGTGAGCAGTTCTTC. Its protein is CANLGLAGEQFF.

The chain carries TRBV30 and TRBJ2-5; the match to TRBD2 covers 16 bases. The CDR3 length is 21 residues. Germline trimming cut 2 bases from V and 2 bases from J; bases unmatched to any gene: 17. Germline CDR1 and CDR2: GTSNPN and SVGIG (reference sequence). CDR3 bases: TGTGCCTGGAGTTACCTATCGGGACTAGCGGGGGGGAGGCTGAAACAAGAGACCCAGTACTTC. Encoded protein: CAWSYLSGLAGGRLKQETQYF. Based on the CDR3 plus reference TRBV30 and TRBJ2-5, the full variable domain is SQTIHQWPATLVQPVGSPLSLECTVEGTSNPNLYWYRQAAGRGLQLLFYSVGIGQISSEVPQNLSASRPQDRQFILSSKKLLLSDSGFYLCAWSYLSGLAGGRLKQETQYFGPGTRLLVL.

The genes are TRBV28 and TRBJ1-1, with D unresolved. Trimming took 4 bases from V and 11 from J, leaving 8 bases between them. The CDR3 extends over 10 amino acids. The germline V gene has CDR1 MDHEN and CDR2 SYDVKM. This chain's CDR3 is CASSSGGAFF. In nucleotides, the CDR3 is TGTGCCAGCAGTTCCGGAGGCGCTTTCTTT.

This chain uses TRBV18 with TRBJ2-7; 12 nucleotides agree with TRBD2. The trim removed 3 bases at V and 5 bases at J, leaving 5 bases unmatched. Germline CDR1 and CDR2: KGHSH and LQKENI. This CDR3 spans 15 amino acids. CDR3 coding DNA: TGTGCCAGCTCACCGACTAGCGGGAGTGGCCACGAGCAGTACTTC. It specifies CASSPTSGSGHEQYF. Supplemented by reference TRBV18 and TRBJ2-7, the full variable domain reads NAGVMQNPRHLVRRRGQEARLRCSPMKGHSHVYWYRQLPEEGLKFMVYLQKENIIDESGMPKERFSAEFPKEGPSILRIQQVVRGDSAAYFCASSPTSGSGHEQYFGPGTRLTVT.

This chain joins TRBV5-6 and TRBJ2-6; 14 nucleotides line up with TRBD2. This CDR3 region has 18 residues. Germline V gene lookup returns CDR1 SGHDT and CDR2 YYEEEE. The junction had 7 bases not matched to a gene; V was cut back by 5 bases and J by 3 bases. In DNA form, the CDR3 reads TGTGCCAGCAGACCTCGACTAGCGGGAGGGCATGGGGCCAACGTCCTGACTTTC. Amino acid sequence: CASRPRLAGGHGANVLTF.

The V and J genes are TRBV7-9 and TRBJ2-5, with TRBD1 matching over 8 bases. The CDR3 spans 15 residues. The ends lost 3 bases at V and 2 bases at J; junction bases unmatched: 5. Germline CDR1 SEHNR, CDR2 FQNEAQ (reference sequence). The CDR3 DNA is TGTGCCAGCAGCTTCGGGACAGGAACTCAAGAGACCCAGTACTTC. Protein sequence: CASSFGTGTQETQYF.

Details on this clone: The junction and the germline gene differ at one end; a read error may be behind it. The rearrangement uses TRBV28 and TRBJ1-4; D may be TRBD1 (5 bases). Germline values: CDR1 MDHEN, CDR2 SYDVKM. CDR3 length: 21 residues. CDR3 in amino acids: CASRSWGYASSSGLSNEKLFF. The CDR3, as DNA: TGTGCCAGCCGCTCCTGGGGGTACGCGAGTTCATCGGGTTTATCTAACGAAAAACTGTTTTTT.

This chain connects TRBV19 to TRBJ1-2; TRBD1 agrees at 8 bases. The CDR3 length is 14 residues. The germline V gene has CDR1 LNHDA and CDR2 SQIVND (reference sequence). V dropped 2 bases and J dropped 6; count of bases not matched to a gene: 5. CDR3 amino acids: CASSIISGGDGYTF. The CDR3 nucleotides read TGTGCCAGTAGTATAATCTCAGGGGGCGATGGCTACACCTTC.

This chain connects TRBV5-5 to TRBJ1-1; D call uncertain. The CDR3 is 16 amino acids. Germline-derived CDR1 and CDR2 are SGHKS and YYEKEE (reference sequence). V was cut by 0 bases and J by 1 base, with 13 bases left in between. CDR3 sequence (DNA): TGTGCCAGCAGCTTGGCCAAAGGTGTTTGGAACACTGAAGCTTTCTTT. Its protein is CASSLAKGVWNTEAFF. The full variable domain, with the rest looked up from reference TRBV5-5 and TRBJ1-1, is DAGVTQSPTHLIKTRGQQVTLRCSPISGHKSVSWYQQVLGQGPQFIFQYYEKEERGRGNFPDRFSARQFPNYSSELNVNALLLGDSALYLCASSLAKGVWNTEAFFGQGTRLTVV.

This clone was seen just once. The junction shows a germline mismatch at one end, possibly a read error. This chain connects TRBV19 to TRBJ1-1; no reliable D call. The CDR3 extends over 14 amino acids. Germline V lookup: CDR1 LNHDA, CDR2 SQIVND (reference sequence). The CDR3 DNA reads TGTGCCAGTAGCATAGACCTTTTCTACACTGAAGCTTTCTTT. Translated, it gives CASSIDLFYTEAFF.

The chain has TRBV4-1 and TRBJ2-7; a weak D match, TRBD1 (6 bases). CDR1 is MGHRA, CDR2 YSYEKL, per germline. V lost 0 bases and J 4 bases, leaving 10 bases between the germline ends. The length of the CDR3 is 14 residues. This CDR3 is CASSQEADSYEQYF. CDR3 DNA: TGCGCCAGCAGCCAAGAGGCGGACAGTTACGAGCAGTACTTC.

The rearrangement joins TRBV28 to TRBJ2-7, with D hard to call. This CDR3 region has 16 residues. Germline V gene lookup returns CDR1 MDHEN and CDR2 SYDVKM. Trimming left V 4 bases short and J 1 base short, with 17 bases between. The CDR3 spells CASSSVPALTSYEQYF. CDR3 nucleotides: TGTGCCAGCAGTTCCGTCCCGGCCCTCACGTCCTACGAGCAGTACTTC.

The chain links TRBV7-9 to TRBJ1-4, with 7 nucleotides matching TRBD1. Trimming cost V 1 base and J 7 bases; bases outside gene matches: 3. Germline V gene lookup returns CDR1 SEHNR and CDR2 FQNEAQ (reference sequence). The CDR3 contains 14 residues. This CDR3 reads CASSLEGAPEKLFF. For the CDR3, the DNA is TGTGCCAGCAGCTTAGAGGGGGCGCCTGAAAAACTGTTTTTT.

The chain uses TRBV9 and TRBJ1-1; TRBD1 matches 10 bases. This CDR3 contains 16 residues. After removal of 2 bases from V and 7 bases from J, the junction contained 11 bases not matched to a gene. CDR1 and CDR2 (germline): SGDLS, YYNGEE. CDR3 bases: TGTGCCAGCAGCGTCCCCCAGACAGGGGGCTTGGGTGAAGCTTTCTTT. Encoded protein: CASSVPQTGGLGEAFF.

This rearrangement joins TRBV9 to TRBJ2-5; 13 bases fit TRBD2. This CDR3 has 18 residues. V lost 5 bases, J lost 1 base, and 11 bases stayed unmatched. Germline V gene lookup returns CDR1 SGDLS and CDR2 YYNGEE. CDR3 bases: TGTGCCAGCAGGACAATGGGACTAGCGGGGTCGATCCAAGAGACCCAGTACTTC. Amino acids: CASRTMGLAGSIQETQYF.

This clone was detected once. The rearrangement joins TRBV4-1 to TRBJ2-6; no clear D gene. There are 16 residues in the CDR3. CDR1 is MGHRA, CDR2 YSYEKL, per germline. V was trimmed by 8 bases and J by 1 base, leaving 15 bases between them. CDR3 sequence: CASSYDRVSGANVLTF. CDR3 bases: TGCGCCAGCTCTTACGATCGGGTTTCTGGGGCCAACGTCCTGACTTTC.

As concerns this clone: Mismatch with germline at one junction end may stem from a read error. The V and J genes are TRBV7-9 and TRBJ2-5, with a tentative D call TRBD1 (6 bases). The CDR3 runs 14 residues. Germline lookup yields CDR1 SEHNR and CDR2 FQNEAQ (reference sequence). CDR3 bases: TGTGCCAGCAGCCTCGGACTGGGACAAGAAACCCAGTACTTC. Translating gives CASSLGLGQETQYF.

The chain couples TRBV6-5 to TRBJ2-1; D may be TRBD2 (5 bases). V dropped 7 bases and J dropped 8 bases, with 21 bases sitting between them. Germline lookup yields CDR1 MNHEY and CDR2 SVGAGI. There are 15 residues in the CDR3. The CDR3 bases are TGTGCCAGCATCGACGGAGCTACTAGGGCGGATGAGCAGTTCTTC. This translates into CASIDGATRADEQFF.

CDR3 region: CASSLVTGWSSEQYF. The CDR3 DNA sequence: TGCGCCAGCAGCTTGGTGACGGGTTGGTCATCCGAGCAGTACTTC. This chain joins TRBV5-1 and TRBJ2-7, with D uncertain. From germline, CDR1 is SGHRS and CDR2 YFSETQ. The CDR3 has 15 amino acids. Trimming cost V 0 bases and J 6 bases, with 16 bases left between them.